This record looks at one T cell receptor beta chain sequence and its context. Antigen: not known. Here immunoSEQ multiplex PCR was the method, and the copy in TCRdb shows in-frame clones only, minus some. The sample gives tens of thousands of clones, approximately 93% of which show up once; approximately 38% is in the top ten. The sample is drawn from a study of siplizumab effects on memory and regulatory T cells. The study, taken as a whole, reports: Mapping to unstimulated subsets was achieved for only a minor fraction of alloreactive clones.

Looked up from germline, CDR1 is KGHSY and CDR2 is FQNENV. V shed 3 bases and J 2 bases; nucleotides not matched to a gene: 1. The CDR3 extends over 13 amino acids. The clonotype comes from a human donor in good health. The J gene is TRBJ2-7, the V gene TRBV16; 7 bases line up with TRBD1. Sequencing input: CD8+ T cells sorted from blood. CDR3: CASSHGTAYEQYF. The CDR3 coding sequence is TGTGCCAGCAGCCACGGGACAGCCTACGAGCAGTACTTC.